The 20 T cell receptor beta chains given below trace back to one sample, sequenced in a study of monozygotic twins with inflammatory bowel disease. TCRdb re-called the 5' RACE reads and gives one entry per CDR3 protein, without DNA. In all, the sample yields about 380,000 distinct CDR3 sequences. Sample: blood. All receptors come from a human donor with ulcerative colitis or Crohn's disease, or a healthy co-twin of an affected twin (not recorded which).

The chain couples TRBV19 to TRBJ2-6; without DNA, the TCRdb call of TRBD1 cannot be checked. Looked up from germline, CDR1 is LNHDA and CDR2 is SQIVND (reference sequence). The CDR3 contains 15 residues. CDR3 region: CASSMTGFGANVLTF. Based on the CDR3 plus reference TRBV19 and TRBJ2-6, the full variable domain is DGGITQSPKYLFRKEGQNVTLSCEQNLNHDAMYWYRQDPGQGLRLIYYSQIVNDFQKGDIAEGYSVSREKKESFPLTVTSAQKNPTAFYLCASSMTGFGANVLTFGAGSRLTVL.

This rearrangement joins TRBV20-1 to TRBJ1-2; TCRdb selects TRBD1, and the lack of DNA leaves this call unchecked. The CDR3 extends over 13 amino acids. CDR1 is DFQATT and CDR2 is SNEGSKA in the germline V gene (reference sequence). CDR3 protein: CSARTGTNYGYTF.

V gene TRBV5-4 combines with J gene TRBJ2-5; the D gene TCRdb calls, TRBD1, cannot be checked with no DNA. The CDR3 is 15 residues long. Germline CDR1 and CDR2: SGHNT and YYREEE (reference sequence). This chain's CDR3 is CASSYRQAGPETQYF.

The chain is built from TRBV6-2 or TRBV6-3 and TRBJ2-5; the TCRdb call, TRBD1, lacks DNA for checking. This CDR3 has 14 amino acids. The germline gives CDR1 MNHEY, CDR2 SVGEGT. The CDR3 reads CASSLFVPGETQYF.

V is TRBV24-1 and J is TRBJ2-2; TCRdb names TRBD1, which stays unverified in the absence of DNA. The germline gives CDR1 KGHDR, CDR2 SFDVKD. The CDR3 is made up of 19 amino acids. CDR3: CATSDPRIYGFTNTGELFF.

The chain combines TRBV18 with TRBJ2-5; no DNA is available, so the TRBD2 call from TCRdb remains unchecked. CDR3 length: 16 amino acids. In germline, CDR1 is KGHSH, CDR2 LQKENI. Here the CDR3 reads CASSPRERVGQETQYF. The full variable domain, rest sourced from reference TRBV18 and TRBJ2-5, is NAGVMQNPRHLVRRRGQEARLRCSPMKGHSHVYWYRQLPEEGLKFMVYLQKENIIDESGMPKERFSAEFPKEGPSILRIQQVVRGDSAAYFCASSPRERVGQETQYFGPGTRLLVL.

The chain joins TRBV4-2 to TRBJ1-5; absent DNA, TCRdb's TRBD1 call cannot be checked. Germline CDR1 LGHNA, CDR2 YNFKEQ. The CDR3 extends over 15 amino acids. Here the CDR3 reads CASSQAEGQGQPQHF.

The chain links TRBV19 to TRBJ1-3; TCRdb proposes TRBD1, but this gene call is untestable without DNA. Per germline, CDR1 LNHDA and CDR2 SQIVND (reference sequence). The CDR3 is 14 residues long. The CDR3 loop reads CASLPGATGNTIYF.

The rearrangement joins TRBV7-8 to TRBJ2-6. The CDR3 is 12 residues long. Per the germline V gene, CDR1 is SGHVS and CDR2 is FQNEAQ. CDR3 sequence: CASALVANVLTF.

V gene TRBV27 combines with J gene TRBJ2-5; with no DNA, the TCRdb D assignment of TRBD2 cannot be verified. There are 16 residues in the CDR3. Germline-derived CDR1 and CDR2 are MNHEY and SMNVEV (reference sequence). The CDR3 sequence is CASSLTGPGDQETQYF.

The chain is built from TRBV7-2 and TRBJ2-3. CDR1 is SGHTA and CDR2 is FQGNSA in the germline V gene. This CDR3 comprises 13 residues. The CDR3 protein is CASSSQVGDTQYF.

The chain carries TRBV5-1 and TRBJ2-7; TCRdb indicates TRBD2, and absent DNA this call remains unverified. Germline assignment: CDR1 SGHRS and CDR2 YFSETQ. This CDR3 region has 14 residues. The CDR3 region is CASSLNRGGDEQYF.

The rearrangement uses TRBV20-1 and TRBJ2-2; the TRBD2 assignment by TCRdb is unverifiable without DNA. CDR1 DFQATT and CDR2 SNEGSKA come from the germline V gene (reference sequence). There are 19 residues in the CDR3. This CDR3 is CSARQLQGGGPSGTGELFF.

CDR3: CASSRRQGNTIYF. The rearrangement links TRBV5-6 to TRBJ1-3; checking the TCRdb D call of TRBD1 is not possible without DNA. Germline lookup yields CDR1 SGHDT and CDR2 YYEEEE. The CDR3 extends over 13 amino acids.

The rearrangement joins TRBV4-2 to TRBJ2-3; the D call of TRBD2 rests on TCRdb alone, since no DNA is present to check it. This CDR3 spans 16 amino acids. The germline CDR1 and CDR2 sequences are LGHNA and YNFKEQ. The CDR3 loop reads CASSQPGTRKTDTQYF.

The CDR3 region is CASSPMDGRKETQYF. This chain connects TRBV5-6 to TRBJ2-5. The germline V gene encodes CDR1 SGHDT and CDR2 YYEEEE. The CDR3 has 15 amino acids.

CDR3 region: CASSPGDSPDTQYF. The genes are TRBV18 and TRBJ2-3. CDR3 size: 14 residues. Germline V lookup: CDR1 KGHSH, CDR2 LQKENI.

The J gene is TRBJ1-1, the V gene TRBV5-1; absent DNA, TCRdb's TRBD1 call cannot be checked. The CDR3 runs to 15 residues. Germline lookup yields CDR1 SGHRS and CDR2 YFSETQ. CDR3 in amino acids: CASSRTTGSDTEAFF.

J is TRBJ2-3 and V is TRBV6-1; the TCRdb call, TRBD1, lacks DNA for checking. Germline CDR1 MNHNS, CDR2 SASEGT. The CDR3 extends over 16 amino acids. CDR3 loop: CASSARTGRRFDTQYF.

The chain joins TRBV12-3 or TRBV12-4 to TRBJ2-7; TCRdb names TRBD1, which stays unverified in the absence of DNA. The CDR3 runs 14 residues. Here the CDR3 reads CASSSGGGAYEQYF.